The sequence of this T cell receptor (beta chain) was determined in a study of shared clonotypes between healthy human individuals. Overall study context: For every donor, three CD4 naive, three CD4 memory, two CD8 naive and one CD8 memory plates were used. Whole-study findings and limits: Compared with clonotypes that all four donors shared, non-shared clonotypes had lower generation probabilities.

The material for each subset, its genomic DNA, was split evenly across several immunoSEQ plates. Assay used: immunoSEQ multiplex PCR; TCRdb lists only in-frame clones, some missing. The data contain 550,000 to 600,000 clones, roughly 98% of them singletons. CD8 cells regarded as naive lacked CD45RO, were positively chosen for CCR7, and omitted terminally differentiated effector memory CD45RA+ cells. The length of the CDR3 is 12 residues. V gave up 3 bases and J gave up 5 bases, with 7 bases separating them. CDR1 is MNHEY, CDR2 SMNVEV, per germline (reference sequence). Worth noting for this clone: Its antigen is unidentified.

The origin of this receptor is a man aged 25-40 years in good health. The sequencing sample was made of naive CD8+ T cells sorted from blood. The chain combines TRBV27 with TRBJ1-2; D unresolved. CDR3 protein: CASSFNGYGYTF. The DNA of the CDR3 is TGTGCCAGCAGTTTTAACGGTTATGGCTACACCTTC.